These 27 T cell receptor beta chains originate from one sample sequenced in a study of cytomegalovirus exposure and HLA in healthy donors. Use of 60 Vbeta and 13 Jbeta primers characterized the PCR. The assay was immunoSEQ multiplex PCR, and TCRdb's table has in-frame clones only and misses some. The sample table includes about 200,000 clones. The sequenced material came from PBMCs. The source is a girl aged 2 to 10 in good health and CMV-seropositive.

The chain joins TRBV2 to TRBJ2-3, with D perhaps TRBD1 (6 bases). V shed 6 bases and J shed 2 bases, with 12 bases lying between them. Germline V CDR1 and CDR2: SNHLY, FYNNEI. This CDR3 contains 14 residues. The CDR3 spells CASRDRDNTDTQYF. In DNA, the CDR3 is TGTGCCAGCAGAGACCGGGACAACACAGATACGCAGTATTTT.

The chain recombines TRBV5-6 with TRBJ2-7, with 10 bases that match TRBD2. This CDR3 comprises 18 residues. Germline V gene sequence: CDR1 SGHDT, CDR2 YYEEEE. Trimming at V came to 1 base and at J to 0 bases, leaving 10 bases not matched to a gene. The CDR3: CASSLRLAGVSSSYEQYF. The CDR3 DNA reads TGTGCCAGCAGCTTGAGGCTAGCGGGAGTCTCCAGCTCCTACGAGCAGTACTTC.

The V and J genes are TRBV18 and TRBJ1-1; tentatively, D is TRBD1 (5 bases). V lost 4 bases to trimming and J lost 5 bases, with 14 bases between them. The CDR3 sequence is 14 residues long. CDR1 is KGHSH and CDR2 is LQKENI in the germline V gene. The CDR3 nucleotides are TGTGCCAGCTCACTCGGGACTACAGAGACTGAAGCTTTCTTT. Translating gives CASSLGTTETEAFF.

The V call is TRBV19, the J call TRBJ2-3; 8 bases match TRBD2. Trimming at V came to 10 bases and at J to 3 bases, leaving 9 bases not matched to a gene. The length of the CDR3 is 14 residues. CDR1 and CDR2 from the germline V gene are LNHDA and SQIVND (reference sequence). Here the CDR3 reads CATKREWETDTQYF. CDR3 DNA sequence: TGTGCCACTAAGCGGGAGTGGGAGACAGATACGCAGTATTTT.

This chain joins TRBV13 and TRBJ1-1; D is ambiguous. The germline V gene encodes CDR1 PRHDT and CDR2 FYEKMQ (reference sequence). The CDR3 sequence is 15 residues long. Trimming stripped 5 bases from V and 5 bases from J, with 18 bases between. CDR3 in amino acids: CASSPSLRKRTEAFF. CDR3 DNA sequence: TGTGCCAGCAGCCCCTCTTTGAGGAAACGGACTGAAGCTTTCTTT.

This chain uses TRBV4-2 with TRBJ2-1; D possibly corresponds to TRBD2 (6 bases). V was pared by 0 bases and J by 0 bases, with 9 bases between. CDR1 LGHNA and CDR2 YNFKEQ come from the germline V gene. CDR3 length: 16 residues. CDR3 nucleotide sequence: TGTGCCAGCAGCCAAGAGGCGGGGAGCTCCTACAATGAGCAGTTCTTC. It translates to CASSQEAGSSYNEQFF.

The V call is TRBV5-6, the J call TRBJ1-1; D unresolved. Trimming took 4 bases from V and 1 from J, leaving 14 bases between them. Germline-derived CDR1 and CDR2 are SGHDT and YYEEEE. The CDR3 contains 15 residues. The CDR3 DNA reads TGTGCCAGCAGCCGCGCGTTCTTCGCGAACACTGAAGCTTTCTTT. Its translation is CASSRAFFANTEAFF.

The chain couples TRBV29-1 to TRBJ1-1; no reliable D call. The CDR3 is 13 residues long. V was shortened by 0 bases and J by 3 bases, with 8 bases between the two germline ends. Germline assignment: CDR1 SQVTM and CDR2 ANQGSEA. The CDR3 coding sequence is TGCAGCGTTGAAGACACAGTGTACACTGAAGCTTTCTTT. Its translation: CSVEDTVYTEAFF.

The CDR3 spells CASRGTSGAYEQYF. CDR3 coding DNA: TGTGCCAGCAGGGGGACTAGCGGGGCCTACGAGCAGTACTTC. The chain links TRBV6-1 to TRBJ2-7; 13 bases match TRBD2. Germline assignment: CDR1 MNHNS and CDR2 SASEGT. V shed 6 bases and J 2 bases; nucleotides not matched to a gene: 1. This CDR3 is 14 amino acids long.

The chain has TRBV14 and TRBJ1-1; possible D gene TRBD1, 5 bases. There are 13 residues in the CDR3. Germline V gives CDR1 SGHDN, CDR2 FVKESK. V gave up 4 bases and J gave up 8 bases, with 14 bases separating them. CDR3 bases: TGTGCCAGCAGCCCAGACAGCAGGGTGGAAGCTTTCTTT. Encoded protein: CASSPDSRVEAFF.

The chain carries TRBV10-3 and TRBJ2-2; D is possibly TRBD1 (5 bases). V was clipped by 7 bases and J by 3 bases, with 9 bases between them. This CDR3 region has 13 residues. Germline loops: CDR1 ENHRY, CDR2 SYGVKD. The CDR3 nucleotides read TGTGCCATCACGGGCAGGGACACCGGGGAGCTGTTTTTT. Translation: CAITGRDTGELFF.

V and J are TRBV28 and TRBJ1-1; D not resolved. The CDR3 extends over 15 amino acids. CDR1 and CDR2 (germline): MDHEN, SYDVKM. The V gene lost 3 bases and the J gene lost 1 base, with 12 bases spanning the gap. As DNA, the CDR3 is TGTGCCAGCAGTTTCGGTTTCTCGGGGAACACTGAAGCTTTCTTT. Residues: CASSFGFSGNTEAFF.

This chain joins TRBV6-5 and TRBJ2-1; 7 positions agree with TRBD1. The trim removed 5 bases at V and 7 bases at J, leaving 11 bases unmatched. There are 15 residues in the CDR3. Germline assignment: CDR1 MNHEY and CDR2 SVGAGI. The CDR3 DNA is TGTGCCAGCAGTCACCTACGGACAGGCTCAAATGAGCAGTTCTTC. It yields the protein CASSHLRTGSNEQFF.

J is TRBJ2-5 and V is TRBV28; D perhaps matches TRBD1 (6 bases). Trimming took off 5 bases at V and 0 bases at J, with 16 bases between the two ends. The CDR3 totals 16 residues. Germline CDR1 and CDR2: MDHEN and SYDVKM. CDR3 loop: CASSGNRESYQETQYF. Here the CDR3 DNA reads TGTGCCAGCAGTGGGAACAGGGAATCGTACCAAGAGACCCAGTACTTC.

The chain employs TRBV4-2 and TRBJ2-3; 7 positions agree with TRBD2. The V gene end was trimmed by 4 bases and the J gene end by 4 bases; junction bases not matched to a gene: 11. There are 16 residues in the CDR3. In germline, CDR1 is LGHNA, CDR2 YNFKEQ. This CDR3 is CASSLRRGLDPDTQYF. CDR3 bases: TGTGCCAGCAGCCTGCGACGCGGACTAGACCCAGATACGCAGTATTTT.

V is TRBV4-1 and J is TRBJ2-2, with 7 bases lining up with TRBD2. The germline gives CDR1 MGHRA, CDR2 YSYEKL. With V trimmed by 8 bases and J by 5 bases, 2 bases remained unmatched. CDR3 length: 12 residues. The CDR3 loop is CASREETGELFF. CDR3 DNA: TGCGCCAGCCGGGAGGAAACCGGGGAGCTGTTTTTT.

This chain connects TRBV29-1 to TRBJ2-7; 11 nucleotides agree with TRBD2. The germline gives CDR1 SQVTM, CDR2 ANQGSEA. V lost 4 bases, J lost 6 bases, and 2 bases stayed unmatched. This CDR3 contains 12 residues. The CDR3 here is CSVVLAGVEQYF. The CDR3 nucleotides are TGCAGCGTTGTACTAGCGGGAGTCGAGCAGTACTTC.

The DNA for the CDR3 is TGCGCCAGCAGCCAAGAGGGACTAACTAATGAAAAACTGTTTTTT. It encodes CASSQEGLTNEKLFF. The chain carries TRBV4-1 and TRBJ1-4; perhaps TRBD1 as D (5 bases). Germline CDR1 and CDR2: MGHRA and YSYEKL. The CDR3 is 15 amino acids. The V gene lost 0 bases and the J gene lost 1 base, with 6 bases spanning the gap.

The CDR3 reads CASSLDGAGANVLTF. For the CDR3, the DNA is TGTGCCAGCAGCTTGGACGGGGCTGGGGCCAACGTCCTGACTTTC. The chain recombines TRBV5-5 with TRBJ2-6; D perhaps matches TRBD2 (5 bases). The V gene lost 0 bases and the J gene lost 2 bases, with 6 bases spanning the gap. CDR1 SGHKS and CDR2 YYEKEE come from the germline V gene (reference sequence). The CDR3 sequence is 15 residues long.

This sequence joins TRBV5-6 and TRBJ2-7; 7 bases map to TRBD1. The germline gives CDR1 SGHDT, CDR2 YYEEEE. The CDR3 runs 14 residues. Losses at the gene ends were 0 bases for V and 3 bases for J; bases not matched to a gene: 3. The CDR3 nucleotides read TGTGCCAGCAGCTTGGGGACAGGCAACTACGAGCAGTACTTC. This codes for CASSLGTGNYEQYF.

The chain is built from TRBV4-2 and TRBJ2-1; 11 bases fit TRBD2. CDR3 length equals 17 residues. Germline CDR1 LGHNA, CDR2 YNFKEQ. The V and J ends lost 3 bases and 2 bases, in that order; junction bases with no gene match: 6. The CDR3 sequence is CASSQSRTSGPYNEQFF. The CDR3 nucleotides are TGTGCCAGCAGCCAGTCCAGGACTAGCGGGCCCTACAATGAGCAGTTCTTC.

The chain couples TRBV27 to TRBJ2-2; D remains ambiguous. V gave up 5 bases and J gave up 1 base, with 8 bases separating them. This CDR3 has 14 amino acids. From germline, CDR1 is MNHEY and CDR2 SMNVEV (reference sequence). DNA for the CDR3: TGTGCCAGCAGTGTTTCAGTGAACACCGGGGAGCTGTTTTTT. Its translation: CASSVSVNTGELFF.

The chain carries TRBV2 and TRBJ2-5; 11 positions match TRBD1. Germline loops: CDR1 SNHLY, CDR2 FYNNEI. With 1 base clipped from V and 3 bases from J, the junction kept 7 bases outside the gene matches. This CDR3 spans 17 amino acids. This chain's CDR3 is CASSEVPGQGVEETQYF. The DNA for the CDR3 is TGTGCCAGCAGTGAAGTTCCGGGACAGGGGGTTGAAGAGACCCAGTACTTC. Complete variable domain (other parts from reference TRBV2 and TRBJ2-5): EPEVTQTPSHQVTQMGQEVILRCVPISNHLYFYWYRQILGQKVEFLVSFYNNEISEKSEIFDDQFSVERPDGSNFTLKIRSTKLEDSAMYFCASSEVPGQGVEETQYFGPGTRLLVL.

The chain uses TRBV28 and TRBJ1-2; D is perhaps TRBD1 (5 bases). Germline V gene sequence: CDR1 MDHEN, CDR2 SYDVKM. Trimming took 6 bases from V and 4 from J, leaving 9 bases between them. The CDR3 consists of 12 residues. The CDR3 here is CASRFDSYGYTF. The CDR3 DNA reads TGTGCCAGCAGGTTCGACAGCTATGGCTACACCTTC.

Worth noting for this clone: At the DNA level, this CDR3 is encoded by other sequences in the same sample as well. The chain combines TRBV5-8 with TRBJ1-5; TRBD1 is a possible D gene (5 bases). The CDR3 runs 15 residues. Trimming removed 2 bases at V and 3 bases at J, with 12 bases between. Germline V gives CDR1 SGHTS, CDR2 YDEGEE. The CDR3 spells CASSFGQGSNQPQHF. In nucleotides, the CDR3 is TGTGCCAGCAGCTTTGGGCAGGGCTCCAATCAGCCCCAGCATTTT.

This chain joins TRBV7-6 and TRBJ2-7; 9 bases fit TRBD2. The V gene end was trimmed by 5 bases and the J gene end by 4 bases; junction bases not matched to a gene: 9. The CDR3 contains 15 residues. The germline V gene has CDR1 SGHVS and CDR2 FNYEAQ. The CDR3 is CASSGGRGRDYEQYF. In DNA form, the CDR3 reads TGTGCCAGCAGCGGAGGCCGCGGGAGGGATTACGAGCAGTACTTC.

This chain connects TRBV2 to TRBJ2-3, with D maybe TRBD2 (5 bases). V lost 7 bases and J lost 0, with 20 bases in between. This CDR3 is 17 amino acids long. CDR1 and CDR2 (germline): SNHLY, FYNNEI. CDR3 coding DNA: TGTGCCAGCACTCTTAAGAGGGCAGGCACCAGCACAGATACGCAGTATTTT. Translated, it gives CASTLKRAGTSTDTQYF.